The 30 T cell receptor beta chains presented below share a single source sample, sequenced in a study of cytomegalovirus exposure and HLA in healthy donors. Clones were read by immunoSEQ multiplex PCR, and TCRdb kept only the in-frame ones, dropping some. The table has 150,000 to 200,000 clones, 87% seen once; the top ten hold approximately 1.4%. The sequenced sample consisted of PBMCs. The origin of the receptors is a woman aged 25 to 45 in good health and CMV-seronegative.

V usage is TRBV15 and J usage is TRBJ2-1; 8 bases map to TRBD1. This CDR3 spans 16 amino acids. The germline V gene has CDR1 LNHNV and CDR2 YYDKDF (reference sequence). V shed 1 base and J 8 bases; nucleotides not matched to a gene: 10. This CDR3 reads CATSRAGRGRRDEQFF. DNA of the CDR3: TGTGCCACCAGCAGAGCGGGCAGGGGGCGACGTGATGAGCAGTTCTTC.

J is TRBJ2-5 and V is TRBV7-8; 10 bases map to TRBD2. This CDR3 region has 16 residues. Germline trimming cut 1 base from V and 2 bases from J; bases unmatched to any gene: 4. Germline V gene lookup returns CDR1 SGHVS and CDR2 FQNEAQ. As DNA, the CDR3 is TGTGCCAGCAGCTTAGACGAGCGGGGGGGTCAAGAGACCCAGTACTTC. Protein product: CASSLDERGGQETQYF.

The gene calls are TRBV27 and TRBJ1-5, with D uncertain. V was shortened by 1 base and J by 0 bases, with 13 bases between the two germline ends. CDR1 is MNHEY and CDR2 is SMNVEV in the germline V gene (reference sequence). CDR3 length: 17 residues. CDR3 sequence (DNA): TGTGCCAGCAGTTTATTGCCCCCAGGCCATAGCAATCAGCCCCAGCATTTT. It codes for CASSLLPPGHSNQPQHF.

This chain links TRBV25-1 with TRBJ2-5, with TRBD2 matching 8 bases. Germline V gives CDR1 MGHDK, CDR2 SYGVNS. Germline trimming cut 4 bases from V and 5 bases from J; bases unmatched to any gene: 18. The CDR3 runs to 18 residues. CDR3 DNA: TGTGCCAGCAGTGCCGCCCCCGGTTCGGGGGGGCCTGGCGAGACCCAGTACTTC. Translation gives CASSAAPGSGGPGETQYF.

The V and J genes are TRBV6-5 and TRBJ2-5; the D gene is possibly TRBD1 (6 bases). CDR3 length equals 12 residues. Germline loops: CDR1 MNHEY, CDR2 SVGAGI. The V and J ends lost 9 bases and 0 bases respectively, with 8 bases between them. CDR3 amino acids: CASRTDQETQYF. CDR3 DNA sequence: TGTGCCAGTAGGACAGACCAAGAGACCCAGTACTTC.

The chain employs TRBV6-1 and TRBJ1-1; no firm D call. V was cut by 7 bases and J by 1 base, with 16 bases left in between. CDR1 and CDR2 from the germline V gene are MNHNS and SASEGT. The CDR3 sequence is 15 residues long. The CDR3 loop is CASTALGSPNTEAFF. The CDR3 DNA sequence: TGTGCCAGCACAGCCCTCGGGTCCCCGAACACTGAAGCTTTCTTT.

Only a few counts were recorded for this clone. The genes are TRBV18 and TRBJ2-7, with D perhaps TRBD1 (6 bases). Germline V gene sequence: CDR1 KGHSH, CDR2 LQKENI. The CDR3 extends over 12 amino acids. Trimming took 5 bases from V and 4 from J, leaving 9 bases between them. CDR3 sequence reads: CASSSRGYEQYF. The CDR3 DNA follows: TGTGCCAGCTCATCCAGGGGTTACGAGCAGTACTTC.

This rearrangement joins TRBV5-5 to TRBJ1-1; D is uncertain. Trimming removed 4 bases at V and 3 bases at J, with 16 bases between. CDR3 size: 15 residues. The V gene's germline CDR1 is SGHKS and CDR2 YYEKEE (reference sequence). CDR3 loop: CASSERSVLDTEAFF. The CDR3 DNA sequence: TGTGCCAGCAGCGAACGGAGTGTGTTGGACACTGAAGCTTTCTTT.

CDR3 DNA sequence: TGTGCCAGCAGCTTAGCGCAGGGGGCAGGAGAGACCCAGTACTTC. Protein: CASSLAQGAGETQYF. The chain joins TRBV11-3 to TRBJ2-5, with 8 positions matching TRBD1. V lost 1 base, J lost 4 bases, and 5 bases stayed unmatched. The V gene's germline CDR1 is SGHNT and CDR2 YENEEA. The CDR3 extends over 15 amino acids.

The gene calls are TRBV7-2 and TRBJ2-3, with D maybe TRBD2 (5 bases). V was trimmed by 3 bases and J by 3 bases, leaving 7 bases between them. Germline assignment: CDR1 SGHTA and CDR2 FQGNSA. This CDR3 comprises 13 residues. The CDR3 reads CASSFGGTDTQYF. Here the CDR3 DNA reads TGTGCCAGCAGCTTTGGCGGGACAGATACGCAGTATTTT.

The V call is TRBV2, the J call TRBJ2-1; 11 bases are shared with TRBD2. The CDR3 contains 15 residues. CDR1 is SNHLY, CDR2 FYNNEI, per germline. Unmatched junction bases numbered 9, after V lost 6 bases and J lost 8 bases. DNA of the CDR3: TGTGCCAGCAGCCGCCTTAGCGGGGGGGCCCATGAGCAGTTCTTC. This gives the protein CASSRLSGGAHEQFF.

CDR3 amino acids: CASTNTGAMSPLHF. As DNA, the CDR3 is TGTGCCAGCACCAATACAGGGGCCATGTCACCCCTCCACTTT. The V and J genes are TRBV7-9 and TRBJ1-6; TRBD1 agrees at 7 bases. J lost 10 bases, V lost 7 bases, and 10 bases had no gene match. The germline CDR1 and CDR2 sequences are SEHNR and FQNEAQ (reference sequence). The CDR3 is made up of 14 amino acids.

The chain recombines TRBV5-1 with TRBJ1-1; the D is unclear. This CDR3 spans 14 amino acids. In germline, CDR1 is SGHRS, CDR2 YFSETQ. V was clipped by 4 bases and J by 4 bases, with 14 bases between them. CDR3 sequence (DNA): TGCGCCAGCAGCCCCACCTTGGGCGCCACTGAAGCTTTCTTT. Amino acids: CASSPTLGATEAFF. Looking up the rest from reference TRBV5-1 and TRBJ1-1 gives the full variable domain: KAGVTQTPRYLIKTRGQQVTLSCSPISGHRSVSWYQQTPGQGLQFLFEYFSETQRNKGNFPGRFSGRQFSNSRSEMNVSTLELGDSALYLCASSPTLGATEAFFGQGTRLTVV.

This clone has just one count. This chain joins TRBV4-1 and TRBJ1-4; no clear D gene. V was shortened by 4 bases and J by 10 bases, with 16 bases between the two germline ends. Germline lookup yields CDR1 MGHRA and CDR2 YSYEKL. The CDR3 sequence is 14 residues long. CDR3 in amino acids: CASSPEARAGKLFF. The CDR3 nucleotides read TGCGCCAGCAGCCCCGAAGCAAGGGCGGGAAAACTGTTTTTT.

The V gene is TRBV5-8, the J gene TRBJ2-5; D might be TRBD2 (6 bases). Germline V gene sequence: CDR1 SGHTS, CDR2 YDEGEE. The CDR3 has 11 amino acids. V lost 4 bases, J lost 5 bases, and 6 bases lay in between. The CDR3 bases are TGTGCCAGCAGCGGGAGGGAGACCCAGTACTTC. Amino acid sequence: CASSGRETQYF. Full variable domain (rest looked up from reference TRBV5-8 and TRBJ2-5): EAGVTQSPTHLIKTRGQQATLRCSPISGHTSVYWYQQALGLGLQFLLWYDEGEERNRGNFPPRFSGRQFPNYSSELNVNALELEDSALYLCASSGRETQYFGPGTRLLVL.

This chain connects TRBV6-1 to TRBJ1-1; D perhaps matches TRBD1 (5 bases). CDR3 length equals 13 residues. Looked up from germline, CDR1 is MNHNS and CDR2 is SASEGT. V was clipped by 6 bases and J by 8 bases, with 16 bases between them. CDR3 region: CASSATGTPEAFF. The CDR3 nucleotides are TGTGCCAGCAGCGCAACCGGGACTCCAGAAGCTTTCTTT.

This clone was found a few times. The gene calls are TRBV6-5 and TRBJ1-6; TRBD1 is a possible D gene (6 bases). The CDR3 spans 14 residues. Between the trimmed V and J ends, which lost 5 bases and 7 bases, there was a span of 12 bases. Germline V gene sequence: CDR1 MNHEY, CDR2 SVGAGI. This CDR3 is CASSLPGVNSPLHF. The CDR3 DNA sequence: TGTGCCAGCAGTCTGCCAGGGGTCAATTCACCCCTCCACTTT.

This chain joins TRBV14 and TRBJ1-2, with D perhaps matching TRBD1 (5 bases). V lost 4 bases, J lost 4 bases, and 16 bases lay in between. The CDR3 has 15 amino acids. The germline V gene has CDR1 SGHDN and CDR2 FVKESK. For the CDR3, the DNA is TGTGCCAGCAGCCCCCCGACACAGGCCTCCTATGGCTACACCTTC. It is translated as CASSPPTQASYGYTF.

Turning to this clone: The sample has other DNA sequences that encode this CDR3 too. The chain is built from TRBV4-1 and TRBJ1-1; weak D call: TRBD1 (6 bases). Germline V gives CDR1 MGHRA, CDR2 YSYEKL. The CDR3 has 15 residues. V was cut by 0 bases and J by 5 bases, with 13 bases left in between. The CDR3 reads CASSQDRGGWTEAFF. The CDR3 DNA sequence: TGCGCCAGCAGCCAAGACAGGGGAGGGTGGACTGAAGCTTTCTTT.

The rearrangement joins TRBV5-1 to TRBJ1-6; 7 bases are shared with TRBD1. The CDR3 is 18 residues long. Germline V gene data show CDR1 as SGHRS and CDR2 as YFSETQ. V gave up 3 bases and J gave up 7 bases; unmatched junction bases: 16. CDR3 DNA sequence: TGCGCCAGCAGCTCGGATGTGGGGACAGAAAAACGAAATTCACCCCTCCACTTT. It encodes CASSSDVGTEKRNSPLHF.

The chain's CDR3 is CASSLRGERTDTQYF. The CDR3 bases are TGCGCCAGCAGCCTTCGCGGGGAGAGGACAGATACGCAGTATTTT. The chain is built from TRBV4-1 and TRBJ2-3; a possible D gene is TRBD2 (6 bases). V was shortened by 4 bases and J by 3 bases, with 14 bases between the two germline ends. This CDR3 region has 15 residues. Germline loops: CDR1 MGHRA, CDR2 YSYEKL.

The chain uses TRBV11-2 and TRBJ1-2; D not resolved. With 1 base removed from V and 0 bases from J, the gap between germline ends came to 6 bases. Germline V gene data show CDR1 as SGHAT and CDR2 as FQNNGV. This CDR3 has 14 amino acids. The CDR3 region is CASSLGGSNYGYTF. CDR3 sequence (DNA): TGTGCCAGCAGCTTAGGCGGGTCTAACTATGGCTACACCTTC.

J is TRBJ2-5 and V is TRBV5-1; D perhaps matches TRBD2 (5 bases). This CDR3 region has 13 residues. Germline V CDR1 and CDR2: SGHRS, YFSETQ. V was trimmed by 1 base and J by 3 bases, leaving 7 bases between them. DNA for the CDR3: TGCGCCAGCAGCTTGACCGGGAAAGAGACCCAGTACTTC. The encoded protein is CASSLTGKETQYF. Complete variable domain (other parts from reference TRBV5-1 and TRBJ2-5): KAGVTQTPRYLIKTRGQQVTLSCSPISGHRSVSWYQQTPGQGLQFLFEYFSETQRNKGNFPGRFSGRQFSNSRSEMNVSTLELGDSALYLCASSLTGKETQYFGPGTRLLVL.

The V gene is TRBV27, the J gene TRBJ1-2; D is possibly TRBD1 (5 bases). The CDR3 sequence is 14 residues long. Germline assignment: CDR1 MNHEY and CDR2 SMNVEV (reference sequence). Trimming removed 3 bases at V and 0 bases at J, with 8 bases between. CDR3 amino acids: CASSFRATNYGYTF. CDR3 nucleotides: TGTGCCAGCAGTTTCAGGGCTACTAACTATGGCTACACCTTC.

This chain connects TRBV7-9 to TRBJ1-2; D perhaps matches TRBD1 (5 bases). Germline assignment: CDR1 SEHNR and CDR2 FQNEAQ (reference sequence). The CDR3 spans 15 residues. The V end was cut by 2 bases, the J end by 1 base, with 11 bases between. In nucleotides, the CDR3 is TGTGCCAGCAGCTTACAGGGCCACCTTAACTATGGCTACACCTTC. As protein: CASSLQGHLNYGYTF.

This clone has just one count. The V and J genes are TRBV21-1 and TRBJ1-2; the listed D gene, TRBD1, was not tested against the DNA. TRBV21-1 is shown as a pseudogene. The CDR3 length is 19 residues. CDR3 bases: TGTGCCAGCAGCAAAGATCGCGGGACAGGGCTCTTCCTTAGCTATGGCTACACCTTC. It specifies CASSKDRGTGLFLSYGYTF.

The chain combines TRBV6-5 with TRBJ2-7, with D perhaps TRBD2 (6 bases). The V gene's germline CDR1 is MNHEY and CDR2 SVGAGI. The CDR3 runs 11 residues. V gave up 7 bases and J gave up 6 bases, with 10 bases separating them. CDR3: CASTVGGEQYF. The CDR3 DNA reads as TGTGCCAGCACCGTGGGGGGCGAGCAGTACTTC.

This chain links TRBV19 with TRBJ1-5, with unresolved D. The germline V gene encodes CDR1 LNHDA and CDR2 SQIVND (reference sequence). Deletions cut 5 bases from V and 3 bases from J, with 14 bases between. CDR3 length equals 15 residues. The DNA of the CDR3 is TGTGCCAGTAGTCGTACGACTGTGGCCAATCAGCCCCAGCATTTT. The encoded protein is CASSRTTVANQPQHF. The full variable domain, its missing parts supplied by reference TRBV19 and TRBJ1-5, is DGGITQSPKYLFRKEGQNVTLSCEQNLNHDAMYWYRQDPGQGLRLIYYSQIVNDFQKGDIAEGYSVSREKKESFPLTVTSAQKNPTAFYLCASSRTTVANQPQHFGDGTRLSIL.

The chain employs TRBV30 and TRBJ2-3; 8 positions agree with TRBD2. Germline CDR1 reads GTSNPN; CDR2 reads SVGIG (reference sequence). CDR3 length equals 15 residues. The V gene end was trimmed by 5 bases and the J gene end by 4 bases; junction bases not matched to a gene: 11. The CDR3 protein is CAWGEGASGSDTQYF. CDR3 DNA: TGTGCCTGGGGGGAAGGGGCTAGCGGGTCAGATACGCAGTATTTT.

V and J are TRBV6-1 and TRBJ1-2; no reliable D call. CDR1 MNHNS and CDR2 SASEGT come from the germline V gene. V lost 8 bases, J lost 2 bases, and 15 bases lay in between. The CDR3 extends over 14 amino acids. The CDR3 is CASREEPPNYGYTF. Here the CDR3 DNA reads TGTGCCAGCCGGGAGGAGCCGCCGAACTATGGCTACACCTTC.